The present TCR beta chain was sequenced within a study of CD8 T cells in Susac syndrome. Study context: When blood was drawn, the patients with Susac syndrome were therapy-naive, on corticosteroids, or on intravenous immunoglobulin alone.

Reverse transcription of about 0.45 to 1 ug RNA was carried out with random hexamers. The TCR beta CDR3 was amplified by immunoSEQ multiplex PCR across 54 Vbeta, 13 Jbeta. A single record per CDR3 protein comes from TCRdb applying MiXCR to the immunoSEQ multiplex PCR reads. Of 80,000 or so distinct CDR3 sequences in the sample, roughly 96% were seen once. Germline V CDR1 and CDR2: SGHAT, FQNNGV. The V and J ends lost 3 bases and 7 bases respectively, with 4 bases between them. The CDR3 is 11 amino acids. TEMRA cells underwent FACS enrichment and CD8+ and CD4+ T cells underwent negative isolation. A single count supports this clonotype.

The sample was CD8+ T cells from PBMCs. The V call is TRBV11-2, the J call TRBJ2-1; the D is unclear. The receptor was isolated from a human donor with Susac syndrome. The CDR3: CASSFQNEQFF. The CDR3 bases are TGTGCCAGCAGCTTTCAGAATGAGCAGTTCTTC. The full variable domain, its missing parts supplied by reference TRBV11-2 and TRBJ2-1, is EAGVAQSPRYKIIEKRQSVAFWCNPISGHATLYWYQQILGQGPKLLIQFQNNGVVDDSQLPKDRFSAERLKGVDSTLKIQPAKLEDSAVYLCASSFQNEQFFGPGTRLTVL.